The 32 T cell receptor beta chains below all came from one sample that was sequenced in a study of radiotherapy plus CTLA-4 blockade in lung cancer. Measured with immunoSEQ multiplex PCR; TCRdb has only the in-frame clones, and not every one. Of about 59,000 clones listed, almost 85% are singletons. The sample here was peripheral blood, taken from a patient treated with radiotherapy plus ipilimumab. These receptors came from a human donor with non-small cell lung cancer whose response to radiotherapy plus ipilimumab could not be evaluated.

Only a few counts were recorded for this clone. The chain combines TRBV7-9 with TRBJ2-7, with D maybe TRBD1 (6 bases). Per the germline V gene, CDR1 is SEHNR and CDR2 is FQNEAQ (reference sequence). The CDR3 consists of 13 residues. Between the trimmed V and J ends, which lost 4 bases and 3 bases, there was a span of 10 bases. The CDR3, as DNA: TGTGCCAGCAGCTACGCAGGGGACTACGAGCAGTACTTC. Protein: CASSYAGDYEQYF.

The gene calls are TRBV28 and TRBJ1-5; TRBD1 aligns across 9 bases. This CDR3 spans 14 amino acids. Germline trimming cut 6 bases from V and 5 bases from J; bases unmatched to any gene: 5. From germline, CDR1 is MDHEN and CDR2 SYDVKM. CDR3 protein: CASRAQGAYQPQHF. The CDR3 coding sequence is TGTGCCAGCAGGGCACAGGGGGCTTATCAGCCCCAGCATTTT.

CDR3 in amino acids: CASSLGPGGTYEQYF. Written as DNA, the CDR3 is TGCGCCAGCAGCTTGGGGCCGGGAGGAACCTACGAGCAGTACTTC. The chain combines TRBV5-1 with TRBJ2-7; 7 bases match TRBD2. J gave up 2 bases and V 0 bases, and 5 bases lay outside the gene matches. CDR1 and CDR2 (germline): SGHRS, YFSETQ. This CDR3 comprises 15 residues.

The rearrangement uses TRBV7-2 and TRBJ2-7, with TRBD2 as a possible D gene (5 bases). Germline values: CDR1 SGHTA, CDR2 FQGNSA. The CDR3 is 15 amino acids. V lost 2 bases to trimming and J lost 7 bases, with 18 bases between them. Written as DNA, the CDR3 is TGTGCCAGCAGCTTACATATGACCGGGGAAGTGGAGCAGTACTTC. Amino acid sequence: CASSLHMTGEVEQYF. The variable domain in full, with the rest retrieved from reference TRBV7-2 and TRBJ2-7, is GAGVSQSPSNKVTEKGKDVELRCDPISGHTALYWYRQSLGQGLEFLIYFQGNSAPDKSGLPSDRFSAERTGGSVSTLTIQRTQQEDSAVYLCASSLHMTGEVEQYFGPGTRLTVT.

The chain joins TRBV9 to TRBJ1-2; D unclear. Per the germline V gene, CDR1 is SGDLS and CDR2 is YYNGEE. The CDR3 consists of 14 residues. V lost 3 bases, J lost 4 bases, and 13 bases lay in between. CDR3 nucleotide sequence: TGTGCCAGCAGCGGAAGGACGGGAACCTATGGCTACACCTTC. Protein product: CASSGRTGTYGYTF.

This clone was counted a few times. The chain recombines TRBV29-1 with TRBJ2-1, with 11 bases lining up with TRBD2. Losses at the gene ends were 2 bases for V and 5 bases for J; bases not matched to a gene: 5. Germline loops: CDR1 SQVTM, CDR2 ANQGSEA. The CDR3 consists of 15 residues. The CDR3 sequence: CSVERRLAGNNEQFF. The CDR3 DNA sequence: TGCAGCGTTGAAAGAAGACTAGCGGGGAACAATGAGCAGTTCTTC.

On this clone: The junction does not match germline at one end; this may be a read error. The chain combines TRBV7-8 with TRBJ2-1; tentative D call: TRBD1 (6 bases). The CDR3 has 15 amino acids. In germline, CDR1 is SGHVS, CDR2 FQNEAQ. The CDR3 spells CAGSSRQGTQNEQFF. The CDR3 region has the DNA TGTGCCGGCAGCTCCCGCCAGGGGACCCAAAATGAGCAGTTCTTC.

V gene TRBV11-3 combines with J gene TRBJ2-3, with 8 positions matching TRBD1. This CDR3 region has 14 residues. Germline assignment: CDR1 SGHNT and CDR2 YENEEA. Trimming at V came to 5 bases and at J to 11 bases, leaving 12 bases not matched to a gene. CDR3 sequence reads: CASSPGTGSLEQYF. The CDR3 nucleotides read TGTGCCAGCAGCCCCGGGACAGGTTCGTTGGAGCAGTATTTT.

The genes are TRBV27 and TRBJ2-3; 8 bases are shared with TRBD2. After removal of 5 bases from V and 1 base from J, the junction contained 8 bases not matched to a gene. The CDR3 sequence is 16 residues long. Germline values: CDR1 MNHEY, CDR2 SMNVEV (reference sequence). CDR3 protein: CASSAGGGGRTDTQYF. The CDR3 region has the DNA TGTGCCAGCAGTGCTGGGGGCGGGGGGCGCACAGATACGCAGTATTTT.

This chain uses TRBV19 with TRBJ1-5; the D is unclear. Trimming cost V 7 bases and J 1 base, with 8 bases left between them. Germline V gene data show CDR1 as LNHDA and CDR2 as SQIVND (reference sequence). The CDR3 is made up of 13 amino acids. CDR3 sequence reads: CASNTGSNQPQHF. CDR3 bases: TGTGCCAGTAACACCGGGAGCAATCAGCCCCAGCATTTT.

This chain links TRBV5-1 with TRBJ2-2; 7 bases match TRBD1. The V gene end was trimmed by 0 bases and the J gene end by 4 bases; junction bases not matched to a gene: 6. From germline, CDR1 is SGHRS and CDR2 YFSETQ. This CDR3 spans 16 amino acids. The CDR3 region is CASSLGRGLRTGELFF. The CDR3 DNA reads as TGCGCCAGCAGCTTGGGTAGGGGGCTGCGCACCGGGGAGCTGTTTTTT.

This clone is a singleton in its sample. The chain couples TRBV5-4 to TRBJ2-3, with 7 nucleotides matching TRBD2. The trim removed 10 bases at V and 1 base at J, leaving 6 bases unmatched. The CDR3 covers 13 residues. The germline V gene encodes CDR1 SGHNT and CDR2 YYREEE (reference sequence). CDR3 protein: CAGSSGGTDTQYF. The DNA of the CDR3 is TGTGCCGGCTCAAGCGGGGGCACAGATACGCAGTATTTT. Supplemented by reference TRBV5-4 and TRBJ2-3, the full variable domain reads ETGVTQSPTHLIKTRGQQVTLRCSSQSGHNTVSWYQQALGQGPQFIFQYYREEENGRGNFPPRFSGLQFPNYSSELNVNALELDDSALYLCAGSSGGTDTQYFGPGTRLTVL.

The chain is built from TRBV15 and TRBJ1-2; the match to TRBD1 covers 8 bases. The germline V gene has CDR1 LNHNV and CDR2 YYDKDF (reference sequence). The CDR3 runs 16 residues. Trimming took 3 bases from V and 6 from J; bases not matched to a gene: 12. CDR3 sequence: CATSRPFGQGLDGYTF. The CDR3 DNA follows: TGTGCCACCAGCAGGCCGTTTGGACAGGGCTTAGATGGCTACACCTTC.

The V and J genes are TRBV4-1 and TRBJ2-1; 7 positions match TRBD1. This CDR3 spans 17 amino acids. Germline V lookup: CDR1 MGHRA, CDR2 YSYEKL. The junction had 16 bases not matched to a gene; V was cut back by 4 bases and J by 7 bases. CDR3 in amino acids: CASSLGPGWQTGNEQFF. CDR3 nucleotide sequence: TGCGCCAGCAGCCTAGGCCCGGGGTGGCAGACAGGGAATGAGCAGTTCTTC.

The gene calls are TRBV11-2 and TRBJ2-7; the match to TRBD1 covers 8 bases. Losses at the gene ends were 5 bases for V and 5 bases for J; bases not matched to a gene: 8. The CDR3 has 14 amino acids. In germline, CDR1 is SGHAT, CDR2 FQNNGV. CDR3 protein: CASSERYRGDEQYF. CDR3 nucleotide sequence: TGTGCCAGCAGCGAGAGGTACAGGGGGGACGAGCAGTACTTC.

The V and J genes are TRBV11-2 and TRBJ2-1; 9 nucleotides match TRBD2. Germline V gene data show CDR1 as SGHAT and CDR2 as FQNNGV. The length of the CDR3 is 17 residues. V lost 5 bases, J lost 4 bases, and 12 bases stayed unmatched. As DNA, the CDR3 is TGTGCCAGCAGCCCCCTTAAGGGACTAGCCGGATACAATGAGCAGTTCTTC. Translation gives CASSPLKGLAGYNEQFF. The whole variable domain, filled in from reference TRBV11-2 and TRBJ2-1, reads EAGVAQSPRYKIIEKRQSVAFWCNPISGHATLYWYQQILGQGPKLLIQFQNNGVVDDSQLPKDRFSAERLKGVDSTLKIQPAKLEDSAVYLCASSPLKGLAGYNEQFFGPGTRLTVL.

The CDR3 protein is CASSPLALKRNEQFF. DNA of the CDR3: TGTGCCAGCAGCCCACTAGCGTTAAAGAGGAATGAGCAGTTCTTC. The rearrangement links TRBV7-8 to TRBJ2-1; the match to TRBD2 covers 7 bases. V was clipped by 5 bases and J by 7 bases; unmatched bases: 11. CDR1 is SGHVS, CDR2 FQNEAQ, per germline. The CDR3 has 15 amino acids.

The chain carries TRBV4-3 and TRBJ2-3; D not certain. The V end was cut by 2 bases, the J end by 0 bases, with 9 bases between. Germline V CDR1 and CDR2: LGHNA, YSLEER. The CDR3 runs 15 residues. The CDR3 bases are TGCGCCAGCAGCCAAATGGCGGATAGCACAGATACGCAGTATTTT. Its translation is CASSQMADSTDTQYF.

The CDR3 spells CASSPPWARGNTIYF. The CDR3 DNA reads as TGTGCCAGCAGTCCCCCCTGGGCCCGTGGAAACACCATATATTTT. The V gene is TRBV28, the J gene TRBJ1-3, with unresolved D. Germline V gene data show CDR1 as MDHEN and CDR2 as SYDVKM. V gave up 5 bases and J gave up 3 bases, with 14 bases separating them. The CDR3 has 15 amino acids.

V usage is TRBV5-6 and J usage is TRBJ2-5, with TRBD1 as a possible D gene (5 bases). The end of the DNA fits TRBJ2-7 better, so the J call may be wrong. In germline, CDR1 is SGHDT, CDR2 YYEEEE. The CDR3 contains 14 residues. The CDR3 loop reads CASSLSGPGYEQYF. CDR3 nucleotides: TGTGCCAGCAGCTTGTCTGGCCCAGGGTACGAGCAGTACTTC.

The chain employs TRBV5-1 and TRBJ2-5; D call uncertain. This CDR3 spans 13 amino acids. The V and J ends lost 0 bases and 2 bases respectively, with 5 bases between them. CDR1 is SGHRS, CDR2 YFSETQ, per germline. The CDR3 reads CASSLGLQETQYF. The CDR3 coding sequence is TGCGCCAGCAGCTTGGGGCTTCAAGAGACCCAGTACTTC.

The gene calls are TRBV5-1 and TRBJ1-1; 12 nucleotides line up with TRBD1. V shed 4 bases, J shed 11 bases, and the junction held 6 bases outside the gene matches. The CDR3 runs to 13 residues. CDR1 is SGHRS, CDR2 YFSETQ, per germline. CDR3 nucleotides: TGCGCCAGCAGCGCAGGGACAGGGGGCGAGGCTTTCTTT. It yields the protein CASSAGTGGEAFF.

This sequence joins TRBV7-2 and TRBJ2-7; 8 bases line up with TRBD2. CDR3 length: 16 amino acids. The junction had 14 bases not matched to a gene; V was cut back by 5 bases and J by 5 bases. Germline lookup yields CDR1 SGHTA and CDR2 FQGNSA. For the CDR3, the DNA is TGTGCCAGCAGCCCCGGGAGGGCTAGCGGAGGTGACGAGCAGTACTTC. Amino acid sequence: CASSPGRASGGDEQYF.

This clone was picked up a small number of times. The junction differs from germline at one of its ends, possibly a read error. V is TRBV4-1 and J is TRBJ2-7, with a weak D call TRBD2 (5 bases). Per germline, CDR1 MGHRA and CDR2 YSYEKL. The CDR3 has 16 amino acids. The chain's CDR3 is CASSQDPLLSVGPRDF. The CDR3 nucleotides read TGCGCCAGCAGCCAAGACCCCCTCTTATCGGTAGGTCCGAGGGACTTC.

This chain uses TRBV5-6 with TRBJ2-1, with a weak D call TRBD2 (7 bases). The CDR3 has 14 residues. Trimming took off 2 bases at V and 6 bases at J, with 12 bases between the two ends. Germline loops: CDR1 SGHDT, CDR2 YYEEEE. CDR3 protein: CASSFGGQGNEQFF. In DNA form, the CDR3 reads TGTGCCAGCAGCTTCGGGGGGCAAGGCAATGAGCAGTTCTTC.

This clone was observed a single time. V and J are TRBV7-9 and TRBJ1-2; D is perhaps TRBD1 (6 bases). This CDR3 is built from 12 residues. The V gene lost 2 bases and the J gene lost 14 bases, with 15 bases spanning the gap. CDR1 and CDR2 from the germline V gene are SEHNR and FQNEAQ (reference sequence). CDR3 amino acids: CASSLPNRADTF. The CDR3 DNA sequence: TGTGCCAGCAGCTTACCAAACAGGGCCGATACCTTC. Combining the CDR3 with reference TRBV7-9 and TRBJ1-2 gives the whole variable domain DTGVSQNPRHKITKRGQNVTFRCDPISEHNRLYWYRQTLGQGPEFLTYFQNEAQLEKSRLLSDRFSAERPKGSFSTLEIQRTEQGDSAMYLCASSLPNRADTFGSGTRLTVV.

This chain links TRBV9 with TRBJ1-2; TRBD1 might be the D (6 bases). Germline CDR1 SGDLS, CDR2 YYNGEE. Trimming removed 0 bases at V and 2 bases at J, with 17 bases between. The CDR3 sequence is 17 residues long. The CDR3 sequence is CASSVDGGGRVNYGYTF. The CDR3 DNA is TGTGCCAGCAGCGTAGACGGAGGGGGGAGGGTAAACTATGGCTACACCTTC.

The chain recombines TRBV5-4 with TRBJ2-1; 10 nucleotides match TRBD2. CDR3 length equals 19 residues. J was trimmed by 8 bases and V by 1 base; bases with no gene match: 18. CDR1 is SGHNT and CDR2 is YYREEE in the germline V gene (reference sequence). This CDR3 reads CASSLRLAGVSSRGDEQFF. The DNA of the CDR3 is TGTGCCAGCAGCTTGCGGCTAGCGGGAGTCTCATCCAGAGGCGATGAGCAGTTCTTC.

This clone counts as medium-sized. The V and J genes are TRBV5-1 and TRBJ2-7; 13 bases align to TRBD2. The germline CDR1 and CDR2 sequences are SGHRS and YFSETQ. The CDR3 is 16 residues long. With V trimmed by 0 bases and J by 4 bases, 4 bases remained unmatched. CDR3 sequence: CASSLGSTSGRYEQYF. In nucleotides, the CDR3 is TGCGCCAGCAGCTTGGGATCGACTAGCGGGAGGTACGAGCAGTACTTC.

The chain combines TRBV28 with TRBJ2-1; 11 nucleotides line up with TRBD2. CDR3 length: 17 residues. Trimming at V came to 1 base and at J to 10 bases, leaving 12 bases not matched to a gene. Germline CDR1 and CDR2: MDHEN and SYDVKM. The CDR3 bases are TGTGCCAGCAGTTTATTGGAAGGGGTAGCGGGAGGGGGAGAGCAGTTCTTC. Translation gives CASSLLEGVAGGGEQFF. The complete variable domain, with remaining parts taken from reference TRBV28 and TRBJ2-1, reads DVKVTQSSRYLVKRTGEKVFLECVQDMDHENMFWYRQDPGLGLRLIYFSYDVKMKEKGDIPEGYSVSREKKERFSLILESASTNQTSMYLCASSLLEGVAGGGEQFFGPGTRLTVL.

This rearrangement joins TRBV19 to TRBJ2-1; D is possibly TRBD2 (6 bases). Trimming removed 6 bases at V and 0 bases at J, with 15 bases between. This CDR3 has 16 residues. Germline V gives CDR1 LNHDA, CDR2 SQIVND (reference sequence). CDR3 sequence (DNA): TGTGCCAGTAGCTATCGTCGGGGGAGCTCCTACAATGAGCAGTTCTTC. It is translated as CASSYRRGSSYNEQFF.

This chain uses TRBV7-9 with TRBJ1-4, with a possible D match to TRBD1 (5 bases). This CDR3 comprises 16 residues. V was pared by 6 bases and J by 2 bases, with 16 bases between. Germline lookup yields CDR1 SEHNR and CDR2 FQNEAQ (reference sequence). As DNA, the CDR3 is TGTGCCAGCAGGAGGCAGGGAGGCCCCACTAATGAAAAACTGTTTTTT. Translating it yields CASRRQGGPTNEKLFF.